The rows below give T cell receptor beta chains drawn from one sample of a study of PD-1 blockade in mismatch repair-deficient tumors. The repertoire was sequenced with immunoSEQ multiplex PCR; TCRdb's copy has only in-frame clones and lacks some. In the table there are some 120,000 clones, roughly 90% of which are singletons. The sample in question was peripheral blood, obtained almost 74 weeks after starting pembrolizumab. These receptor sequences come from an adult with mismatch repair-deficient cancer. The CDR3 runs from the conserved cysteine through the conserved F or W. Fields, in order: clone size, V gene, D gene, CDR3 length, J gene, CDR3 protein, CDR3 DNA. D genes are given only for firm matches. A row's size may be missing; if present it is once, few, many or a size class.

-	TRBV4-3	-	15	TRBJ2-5	CASSQGGGIQETQYF	TGCGCCAGCAGCCAAGGTGGCGGTATTCAAGAGACCCAGTACTTC
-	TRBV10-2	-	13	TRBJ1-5	CASSETGFQPQHF	TGCGCCAGCAGTGAGACAGGGTTTCAGCCCCAGCATTTT
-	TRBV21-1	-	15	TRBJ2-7	CASSKAGRGMYEQYF	TGTGCCAGCAGCAAAGCCGGCAGGGGAATGTACGAGCAGTACTTC
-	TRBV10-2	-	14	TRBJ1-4	CASRGVAKDEKLFF	TGCGCCAGCAGGGGGGTCGCCAAGGATGAAAAACTGTTTTTT
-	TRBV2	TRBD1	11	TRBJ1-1	CASRDRFEAFF	TGTGCCAGCAGGGACAGGTTTGAAGCTTTCTTT
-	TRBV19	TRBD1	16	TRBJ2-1	CASSPGDRGSYNEQFF	TGTGCCAGTAGTCCCGGGGACAGGGGCTCCTACAATGAGCAGTTCTTC
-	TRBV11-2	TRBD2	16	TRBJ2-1	CASSSLKTGGPHEQFF	TGTGCCAGCAGCTCGCTAAAGACGGGAGGGCCCCATGAGCAGTTCTTC
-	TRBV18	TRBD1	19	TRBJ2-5	CASSPPRGRDRDAQETQYF	TGTGCCAGCTCACCACCTCGCGGAAGGGACAGGGATGCCCAAGAGACCCAGTACTTC
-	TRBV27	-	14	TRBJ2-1	CASSLTRAANEQFF	TGTGCCAGCAGTTTAACAAGAGCGGCCAATGAGCAGTTCTTC
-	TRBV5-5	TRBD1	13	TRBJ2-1	CATGDSSYNEQFF	TGTGCCACAGGGGACAGCTCCTACAATGAGCAGTTCTTC
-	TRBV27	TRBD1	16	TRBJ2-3	CASSQLDRAATDTQYF	TGTGCCAGCAGTCAACTCGACAGGGCGGCGACAGATACGCAGTATTTT
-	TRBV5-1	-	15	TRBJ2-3	CASSRSGYSTDTQYF	TGCGCCAGCAGCCGGAGCGGGTATAGCACAGATACGCAGTATTTT
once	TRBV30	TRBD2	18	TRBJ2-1	CAWSVTSGTILNRNEQFF	TGTGCCTGGAGTGTAACCAGCGGGACCATTCTAAATCGAAATGAGCAGTTCTTC
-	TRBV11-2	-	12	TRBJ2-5	CASSLVSGIQYF	TGTGCCAGCAGCTTAGTAAGTGGGATCCAGTACTTC
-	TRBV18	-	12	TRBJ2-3	CASSPFSDTQYF	TGTGCCAGCTCACCATTTTCGGATACGCAGTATTTT
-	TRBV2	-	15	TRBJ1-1	CASSEFRAPSTEAFF	TGTGCCAGCAGTGAATTCAGGGCCCCGAGCACTGAAGCTTTCTTT
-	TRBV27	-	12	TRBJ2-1	CASSLGSGEQFF	TGTGCCAGCAGTTTAGGGTCTGGGGAGCAGTTCTTC
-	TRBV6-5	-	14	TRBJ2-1	CASSLTGGYNEQFF	TGTGCCAGCAGCCTGACAGGAGGCTACAATGAGCAGTTCTTC
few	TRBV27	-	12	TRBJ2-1	CASTSRLNEQFF	TGTGCCAGCACCTCTAGGTTAAATGAGCAGTTCTTC
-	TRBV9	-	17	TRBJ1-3	CASSVDFSRSSGNTIYF	TGTGCCAGCAGCGTAGATTTCAGTAGAAGTTCTGGAAACACCATATATTTT
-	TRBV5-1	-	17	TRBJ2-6	CASSLEGYLSGANVLTF	TGCGCCAGCAGCTTGGAAGGGTATTTGTCTGGGGCCAACGTCCTGACTTTC
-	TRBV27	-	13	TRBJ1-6	CASSLSQNSPLHF	TGTGCCAGCAGTTTATCCCAAAATTCACCCCTCCACTTT